The entry that follows covers one T cell receptor (beta chain) sequence. The antigen remains undetermined. The sample originates from a study of cytomegalovirus exposure and HLA in healthy donors. Study-wide results and caveats: Among TCR sequences, most were rare, though some public TCRs appeared in many donors. Under in vitro conditions, three CMV-associated chains were confirmed as specific for CMV antigens.

The assay was immunoSEQ multiplex PCR, and TCRdb's table has in-frame clones only and misses some. This table holds roughly 75,000 clones, about 93% found once. V was shortened by 6 bases and J by 4 bases, with 12 bases between the two germline ends. The CDR3 spans 13 residues. Germline CDR1 SGDLS, CDR2 YYNGEE. The TCR was taken from a woman between 18 and 29 years old in good health and CMV-seronegative. Sequenced material: PBMCs. J is TRBJ2-3 and V is TRBV9; a possible D gene is TRBD2 (5 bases). The CDR3 sequence is CASNNEGPDTQYF. The CDR3 bases are TGTGCCAGCAACAATGAGGGCCCAGATACGCAGTATTTT.